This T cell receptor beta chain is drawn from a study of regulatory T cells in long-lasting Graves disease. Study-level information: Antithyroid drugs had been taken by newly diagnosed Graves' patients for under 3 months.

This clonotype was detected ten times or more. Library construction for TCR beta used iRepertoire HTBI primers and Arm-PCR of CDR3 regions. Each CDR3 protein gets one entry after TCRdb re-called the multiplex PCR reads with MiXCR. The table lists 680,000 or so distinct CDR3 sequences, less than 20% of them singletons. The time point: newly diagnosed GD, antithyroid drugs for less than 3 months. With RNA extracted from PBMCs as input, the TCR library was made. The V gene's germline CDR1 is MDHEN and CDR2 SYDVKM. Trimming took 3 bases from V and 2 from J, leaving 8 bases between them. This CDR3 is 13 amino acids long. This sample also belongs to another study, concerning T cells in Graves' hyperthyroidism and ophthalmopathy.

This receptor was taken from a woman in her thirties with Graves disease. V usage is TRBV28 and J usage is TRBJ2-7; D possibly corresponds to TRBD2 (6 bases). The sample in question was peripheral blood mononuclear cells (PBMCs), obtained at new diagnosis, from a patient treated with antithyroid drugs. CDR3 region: CASSFGRTYEQYF. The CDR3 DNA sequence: TGTGCCAGCAGTTTCGGGAGAACCTACGAGCAGTACTTC.